One sample yielded the 17 T cell receptor beta chains listed below, sequenced in a study of siplizumab effects on memory and regulatory T cells. The assay was immunoSEQ multiplex PCR, and TCRdb's table has in-frame clones only and misses some. The sample lists 90,000 to 120,000 clones, about 91% occurring once. Sequencing was performed on Tregs sorted from blood. The receptor set was obtained from a human donor in good health.

V usage is TRBV7-3 and J usage is TRBJ1-2; D is possibly TRBD1 (6 bases). The V gene's germline CDR1 is SGHTA and CDR2 FQGTGA. CDR3 length equals 13 residues. Trimming left V 4 bases short and J 8 bases short, with 14 bases between. The CDR3 bases are TGTGCCAGCAGCTACCCGGACAGCCTAGGCTACACCTTC. Amino acids: CASSYPDSLGYTF.

The chain employs TRBV20-1 and TRBJ1-2; D unclear. The CDR3 has 9 residues. From germline, CDR1 is DFQATT and CDR2 SNEGSKA (reference sequence). V lost 6 bases and J 8 bases, leaving 7 bases between the germline ends. The chain's CDR3 is CSAAGGYTF. The CDR3 bases are TGCAGTGCGGCGGGGGGCTACACCTTC.

The gene calls are TRBV27 and TRBJ2-7, with TRBD2 identical over 7 bases. The CDR3 contains 14 residues. Germline lookup yields CDR1 MNHEY and CDR2 SMNVEV (reference sequence). With V trimmed by 3 bases and J by 4 bases, 6 bases remained unmatched. In DNA form, the CDR3 reads TGTGCCAGCAGTTTGGGCGGGAGAGGGTACGAGCAGTACTTC. Translating it yields CASSLGGRGYEQYF.

This clone was observed a handful of times. This chain uses TRBV7-9 with TRBJ2-4; 7 bases are shared with TRBD1. Germline V gene sequence: CDR1 SEHNR, CDR2 FQNEAQ (reference sequence). The V and J ends lost 4 bases and 7 bases, in that order; junction bases with no gene match: 4. This CDR3 contains 13 residues. In DNA form, the CDR3 reads TGTGCCAGCAGCTCAGGGGGTGGGAACATTCAGTACTTC. Protein product: CASSSGGGNIQYF.

This sequence joins TRBV5-4 and TRBJ2-2; no firm D call. Germline CDR1 is SGHNT and CDR2 is YYREEE (reference sequence). This CDR3 contains 13 residues. Trimming left V 4 bases short and J 5 bases short, with 9 bases between. CDR3: CASSAEPTGELFF. The CDR3 DNA reads TGTGCCAGCAGCGCGGAGCCGACCGGGGAGCTGTTTTTT.

The chain joins TRBV7-9 to TRBJ2-6, with TRBD1 identical over 8 bases. The CDR3 runs 19 residues. Germline V lookup: CDR1 SEHNR, CDR2 FQNEAQ (reference sequence). J lost 9 bases, V lost 5 bases, and 21 bases had no gene match. CDR3 loop: CASSPGTGGRVSSVNVLTF. The CDR3 nucleotides read TGTGCCAGCAGCCCAGGGACAGGAGGCCGAGTGAGTTCTGTCAACGTCCTGACTTTC.

The chain recombines TRBV2 with TRBJ2-2; the match to TRBD2 covers 7 bases. Looked up from germline, CDR1 is SNHLY and CDR2 is FYNNEI. V shed 2 bases and J 1 base; nucleotides not matched to a gene: 7. CDR3 length: 17 amino acids. The CDR3 here is CASSENSASGNTGELFF. The CDR3 DNA reads TGTGCCAGCAGTGAAAATTCCGCTAGCGGGAACACCGGGGAGCTGTTTTTT.

V gene TRBV5-5 combines with J gene TRBJ1-2, with D hard to call. The ends were cut back, 0 bases at V and 1 base at J, with 7 bases in the middle. This CDR3 has 14 amino acids. Germline values: CDR1 SGHKS, CDR2 YYEKEE (reference sequence). The chain's CDR3 is CASSLAALNYGYTF. CDR3 DNA: TGTGCCAGCAGCTTGGCGGCACTTAACTATGGCTACACCTTC.

This clone appeared a single time. This chain joins TRBV30 and TRBJ1-1, with 7 bases aligning to TRBD1. The trim removed 0 bases at V and 9 bases at J, leaving 7 bases unmatched. The CDR3 covers 13 residues. CDR1 and CDR2 from the germline V gene are GTSNPN and SVGIG (reference sequence). CDR3 region: CAWSVGQGGQAFF. The CDR3 DNA follows: TGTGCCTGGAGTGTGGGGCAGGGGGGTCAAGCTTTCTTT.

This clone was seen a few times. The gene calls are TRBV6-1 and TRBJ1-1; D might be TRBD1 (5 bases). The CDR3 consists of 15 residues. V was trimmed by 2 bases and J by 1 base, leaving 11 bases between them. CDR1 MNHNS and CDR2 SASEGT come from the germline V gene. DNA for the CDR3: TGTGCCAGCAGTGAACTGACAGACTGGAACACTGAAGCTTTCTTT. Protein: CASSELTDWNTEAFF.

The chain links TRBV4-1 to TRBJ2-3; D not certain. The CDR3 length is 13 residues. The V gene lost 1 base and the J gene lost 0 bases, with 2 bases spanning the gap. Looked up from germline, CDR1 is MGHRA and CDR2 is YSYEKL. The CDR3 sequence: CASSQASTDTQYF. The CDR3 bases are TGCGCCAGCAGCCAAGCTAGCACAGATACGCAGTATTTT.

This chain connects TRBV7-2 to TRBJ2-7; the D gene is possibly TRBD2 (6 bases). CDR1 is SGHTA and CDR2 is FQGNSA in the germline V gene. The CDR3 spans 16 residues. Trimming pared 2 bases from V and 3 bases from J, leaving 17 bases between. The CDR3 DNA reads TGTGCCAGCAGCTTACCGCGGGGCGGGTTGTACTACGAGCAGTACTTC. Residues: CASSLPRGGLYYEQYF.

J is TRBJ1-2 and V is TRBV28; tentative D call: TRBD1 (6 bases). CDR1 is MDHEN, CDR2 SYDVKM, per germline. CDR3 length: 13 residues. Trimming left V 5 bases short and J 5 bases short, with 12 bases between. The CDR3, as DNA: TGTGCCAGCAGTGGGGGGGCGCCGTATGGCTACACCTTC. Translated: CASSGGAPYGYTF.

The rearrangement links TRBV7-2 to TRBJ2-1; D call uncertain. V lost 9 bases and J lost 1, with 4 bases in between. CDR3 length equals 11 residues. From germline, CDR1 is SGHTA and CDR2 FQGNSA. The CDR3 DNA sequence: TGTGCCAGTGGGTCCTACAATGAGCAGTTCTTC. Protein product: CASGSYNEQFF.

The CDR3 is CASSEGLAGSTDTQYF. Here the CDR3 DNA reads TGCGCCAGCAGCGAGGGGCTAGCGGGGAGCACAGATACGCAGTATTTT. V usage is TRBV10-1 and J usage is TRBJ2-3; TRBD2 aligns across 9 bases. V shed 6 bases and J 0 bases; nucleotides not matched to a gene: 7. This CDR3 comprises 16 residues. CDR1 and CDR2 from the germline V gene are WNHNN and SYGVQD (reference sequence).

The chain links TRBV25-1 to TRBJ2-2; 9 nucleotides line up with TRBD2. V was clipped by 8 bases and J by 7 bases; unmatched bases: 20. The CDR3 contains 18 residues. Germline-derived CDR1 and CDR2 are MGHDK and SYGVNS. CDR3 bases: TGTGCCAGCCCTGTAGATGGCGGGAGGGTAATGATGGGCGGGGAGCTGTTTTTT. It translates to CASPVDGGRVMMGGELFF.

The gene calls are TRBV6-1 and TRBJ1-2, with D tentatively TRBD1 (6 bases). The length of the CDR3 is 14 residues. Germline values: CDR1 MNHNS, CDR2 SASEGT. Trimming removed 6 bases at V and 14 bases at J, with 25 bases between. CDR3 region: CASSHSEGRRGGTF. DNA of the CDR3: TGTGCCAGCAGCCACAGTGAGGGACGCAGGGGTGGAACCTTC.